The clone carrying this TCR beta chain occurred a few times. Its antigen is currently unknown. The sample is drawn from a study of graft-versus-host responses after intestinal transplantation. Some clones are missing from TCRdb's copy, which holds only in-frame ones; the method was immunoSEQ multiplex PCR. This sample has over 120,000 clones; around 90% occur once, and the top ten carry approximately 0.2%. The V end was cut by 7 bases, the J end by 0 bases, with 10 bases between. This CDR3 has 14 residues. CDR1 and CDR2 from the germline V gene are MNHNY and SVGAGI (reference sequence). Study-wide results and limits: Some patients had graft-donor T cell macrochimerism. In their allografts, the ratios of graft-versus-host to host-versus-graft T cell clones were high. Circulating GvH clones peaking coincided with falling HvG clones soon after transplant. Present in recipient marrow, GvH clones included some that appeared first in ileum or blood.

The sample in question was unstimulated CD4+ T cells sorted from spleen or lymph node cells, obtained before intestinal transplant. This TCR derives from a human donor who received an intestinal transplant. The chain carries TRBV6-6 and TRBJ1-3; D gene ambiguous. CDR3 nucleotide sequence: TGTGCCAGCAACGCGGGTAGCTCTGGAAACACCATATATTTT. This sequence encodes CASNAGSSGNTIYF.